This T cell receptor beta chain appears in the sequencing data of a study of T cells after yellow fever vaccination (dated by TCRdb to about 2019). Regarding the study in general: Libraries from fractions with low cell numbers were prepared with the SMART-Seq v4 Ultra Low Input RNA kit. To track T-cell clones before and after primary and booster YFV17D yellow fever vaccination, bulk TCR alpha and beta repertoires were sequenced longitudinally. Blood samples were taken at several timepoints before and after primary and secondary immunization, and bulk PBMC replicates and cell subsets were isolated. The cohort comprised two healthy male donors, one aged 18 to 29 and one aged 30 to 40 years. General findings and caveats noted by the study authors: Most clones expanded after primary vaccination (96% of CD4 and approximately 86% of CD8) were re-detected after the booster, suggesting that broad memory maintenance occurred. Computational filtering was needed because FACS-sorted repertoires could contain abundant contaminating clonotypes from the bulk population. Because the study included only two donors, the extent to which the findings can be generalized is limited. A small fraction of clonotypes appeared in both the CD4 and CD8 compartments, likely as a result of convergent recombination. Compared with the primary T-cell response, the secondary T-cell response was faster but weaker, reaching its peak on day 5 rather than on day 15.

TCRdb names Illumina NovaSeq 6000 as the instrument used. Synthesis of TCR cDNA relied on 5'RACE template switching, a step that introduced a universal primer site along with unique molecular identifiers. Priming of cDNA synthesis was performed from both the TCR alpha and TCR beta constant segments. Library amplification used two PCR steps, and the second PCR step added sample barcodes and sequencing adapters. Sequencing of libraries was done on Illumina HiSeq 2500 (2x100 bp) or NovaSeq (2x150 bp). The paper's data handling went like this. Reads were demultiplexed and collapsed into UMI consensus sequences with MIGEC, and V(D)J alignment was performed with MiXCR. Using edgeR on replicate PBMC samples, clonotypes were called vaccine-responding if FDR was below 0.01 and the log2 fold change was above 5 up to day 15. Each bulk clonotype received a CD4 or CD8 identity based on whether the sequenced CD4 or CD8 repertoire contained that clonotype at higher abundance. TCRdb cleaned the public reads at Q25 with fastp, built clones with MiXCR and kept in-frame beta chains. Rows with a matching CDR3 protein are joined into one entry that keeps the most common DNA and genes. Clone size and V and J calls follow TCRdb, not the original study. Present in this sample are 340,000 or so distinct CDR3 sequences, under 15% of which were seen just once. The ten biggest clones cover roughly 3% of the sample.

Interpreted using the paper, the treatment or condition label stands for: live attenuated yellow fever vaccine strain. PBMCs were isolated from peripheral blood using a standard Ficoll-Paque protocol. Dynabeads CD4 and CD8 positive selection kits were used to isolate the CD4 and CD8 T-cell fractions. TriZol was used to extract RNA from bulk PBMCs, from CD4 and CD8 fractions, and from dextramer-positive and dextramer-negative fractions. Per the germline V gene, SNHLY is the CDR1 and FYNNEI is the CDR2. From its cysteine to its phenylalanine, the CDR3 spans 12 amino acids. The entry retains the CDR3 DNA only, 36 bases that are in frame from base 1. V loses 6 bases, J loses 8 bases, and the germline ends lie 12 bases apart. This clonotype was counted between two and nine times. It has no known antigen specificity. Base qualities are not recorded, but no much larger clone differs from it by a single base.

The clonotype was recovered from a man younger than 30 who received the YFV17D yellow fever vaccine. Sequencing used CD4+ T cells sorted from PBMCs, obtained 15 days after the yellow fever booster vaccination. The chain is made from TRBV2 and TRBJ2-3; TRBD2 is possibly the D segment (5 matching bases). The CDR3 in this case is CASRRAGGTQYF. The sequenced DNA: TGTGCCAGCAGGAGGGCGGGTGGTACGCAGTATTTT.